The clone carrying this TCR beta chain was detected ten times or more. Its antigen is unidentified. The data belong to a study of CD8 T cells in ankylosing spondylitis. Quantitative 5'-RACE with molecular barcodes produced the TCR beta libraries. TCRdb passed the 5' RACE reads through MiXCR, listing each CDR3 protein once. The table includes fewer than 250,000 distinct CDR3 sequences, 20% to 30% detected once. Overall study results and limits: Both synovial fluid and blood in reactive arthritis had previously been reported to carry some motif variants.

V was clipped by 6 bases and J by 8 bases; unmatched bases: 10. This CDR3 has 14 amino acids. The germline CDR1 and CDR2 sequences are MNHNS and SASEGT. The sample comprised blood, either unsorted or a sorted T cell fraction (not recorded which). This clonotype was obtained from a male donor with ankylosing spondylitis or in good health (not recorded which). The V and J genes are TRBV6-1 and TRBJ2-4, with TRBD1 matching over 7 bases. The CDR3 here is CASSPDRGRYIQYF. CDR3 coding DNA: TGTGCCAGCAGCCCAGATAGGGGGCGGTACATTCAGTACTTC.